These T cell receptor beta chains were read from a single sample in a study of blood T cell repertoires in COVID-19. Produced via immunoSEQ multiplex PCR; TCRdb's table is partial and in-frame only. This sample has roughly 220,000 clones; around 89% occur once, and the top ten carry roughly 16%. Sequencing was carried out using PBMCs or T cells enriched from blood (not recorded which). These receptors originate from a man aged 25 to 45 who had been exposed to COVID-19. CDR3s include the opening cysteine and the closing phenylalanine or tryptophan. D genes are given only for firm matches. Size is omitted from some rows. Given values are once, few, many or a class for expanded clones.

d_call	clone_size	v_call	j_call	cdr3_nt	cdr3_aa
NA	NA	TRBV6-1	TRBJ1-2	TGTGCCAGCAGTGAGAGGGAGAATGGCTACACCTTC	CASSERENGYTF
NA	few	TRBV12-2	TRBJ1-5	TGTGCAAGTCGCTTAGTTGGGTCGACAGGGGGTGTCTCCAATCAGCCCCAGCATTTT	CASRLVGSTGGVSNQPQHF
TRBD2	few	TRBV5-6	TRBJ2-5	TGTGCCAGCAGTTTGCCTGGGGGGGGTTGGGAGACCCAGTACTTC	CASSLPGGGWETQYF
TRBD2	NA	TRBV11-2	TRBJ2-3	TGTGCCAGCAGCTCCCGACTAGCGGGGCCCGCAGATACGCAGTATTTT	CASSSRLAGPADTQYF
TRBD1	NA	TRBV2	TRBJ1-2	TGTGCCAGCAGGGCCGGGACAGGGGGCCCCTATGGCTACACCTTC	CASRAGTGGPYGYTF
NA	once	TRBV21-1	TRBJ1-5	TGTGCCAGCAGCCACTATGACAGGGATCAGCCCCAGCATTTT	CASSHYDRDQPQHF
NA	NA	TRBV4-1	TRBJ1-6	TGCGCCAGCAGCCAAGAGGGTTGGGCTTCTGGTTCACCCCTCCACTTT	CASSQEGWASGSPLHF
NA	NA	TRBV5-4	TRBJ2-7	TGTGCCAGCAGCGAGGGAGCTTCGGAGTACGAGCAGTACTTC	CASSEGASEYEQYF
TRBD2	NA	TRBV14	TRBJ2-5	TGTGCCAGCAGCCAAGATATCGGGGGGGCCCAGTACTTC	CASSQDIGGAQYF
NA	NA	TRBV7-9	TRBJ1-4	TGTGCCAGCACCTGGGGGAGGGCGAGTAAGGAACATGGAAAACTGTTTTTT	CASTWGRASKEHGKLFF
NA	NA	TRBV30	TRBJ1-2	TGTGCCTGGAGTGTGTGGCCCCCAGTTGGCTACACCTTC	CAWSVWPPVGYTF
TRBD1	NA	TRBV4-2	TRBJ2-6	TGTGCCAGCAGCCCCGGACAGGGGAGCGGGGCCAACGTCCTGACTTTC	CASSPGQGSGANVLTF
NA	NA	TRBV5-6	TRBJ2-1	TGTGCCAGCAGCTTCCTAGAAGTGTGGGACAATGAGCAGTTCTTC	CASSFLEVWDNEQFF
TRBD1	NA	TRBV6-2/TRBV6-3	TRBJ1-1	TGTGCCAGCAGTACACGGGACAGGGTGAACACTGAAGCTTTCTTT	CASSTRDRVNTEAFF
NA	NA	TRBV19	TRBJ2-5	TGTGCCAGTAGTATACCGCGGAATAAAGAGACCCAGTACTTC	CASSIPRNKETQYF
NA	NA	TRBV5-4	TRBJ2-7	TGTGCCAGCAGCTTGGAGGCTAGCAGCTACGAGCAGTACTTC	CASSLEASSYEQYF
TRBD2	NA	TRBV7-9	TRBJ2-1	TGTGCCAGCAGCTCCCGGGTGGGATTACTAGCGAGCAATGAGCAGTTCTTC	CASSSRVGLLASNEQFF
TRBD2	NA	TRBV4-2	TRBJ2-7	TGTGCCAGCAGCCAAGATCAACGGGGGGGCCGATCCCACGAGCAGTACTTC	CASSQDQRGGRSHEQYF
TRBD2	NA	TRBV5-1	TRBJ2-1	TGCGCCAGCAGCTTGAAGCGGGGGACGTACAATGAGCAGTTCTTC	CASSLKRGTYNEQFF
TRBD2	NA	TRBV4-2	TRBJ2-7	TGTGCCAGCAGCCAGGGTAGCGGGGAGGCCTACGAGCAGTACTTC	CASSQGSGEAYEQYF
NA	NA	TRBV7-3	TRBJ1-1	TGTGCCAGCAGCTTATCAGGGAACACTGAAGCTTTCTTT	CASSLSGNTEAFF
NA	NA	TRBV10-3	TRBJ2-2	TGTGCCATCAGTGACCCCGTGGAGGATGTGGTGCGGGCGCCCGGGGAGCTGTTTTTT	CAISDPVEDVVRAPGELFF
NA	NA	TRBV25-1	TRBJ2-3	TGTGCCAGCAGTGTGTCCGGGTCCACAGATACGCAGTATTTT	CASSVSGSTDTQYF
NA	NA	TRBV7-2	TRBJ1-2	TGTGCCAGCAGCTTAGAAGGGGCGCGTGGCTACACCTTC	CASSLEGARGYTF
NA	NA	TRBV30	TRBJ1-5	TGTGCCTGGAGTCCTCGACAGGCCCTCAATCAGCCCCAGCATTTT	CAWSPRQALNQPQHF
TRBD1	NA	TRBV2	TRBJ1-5	TGTGCCAGCAGTGAGGTCAGGGGGTCTTACAATCAGCCCCAGCATTTT	CASSEVRGSYNQPQHF
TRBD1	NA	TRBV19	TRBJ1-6	TGTGCCAGTAGCACACAGGGGAATTCACCCCTCCACTTT	CASSTQGNSPLHF
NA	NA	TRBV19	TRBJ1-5	TGTGCCAGTAGTATGAGCGCTCAAGGACAGCCCCAGCATTTT	CASSMSAQGQPQHF
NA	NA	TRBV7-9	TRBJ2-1	TGTGCCGCCAGCCCCGGAGGGTCCCTAAGTGAGCAGTTCTTC	CAASPGGSLSEQFF
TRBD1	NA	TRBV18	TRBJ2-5	TGTGCCAGCTCACCGGCCGGGACAGGGGGCGCCGAGACCCAGTACTTC	CASSPAGTGGAETQYF
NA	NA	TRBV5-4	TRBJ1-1	TGTGCCAGCAGCTTGGGTGGCGGGAACACTGAAGCTTTCTTT	CASSLGGGNTEAFF
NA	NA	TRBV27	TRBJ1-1	TGTGCCAGCAGTTCCCTTGGGGGGGGCATTGAAGCTTTCTTT	CASSSLGGGIEAFF
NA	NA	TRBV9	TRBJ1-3	TGTGCCAGCAGCGGGGGGACAACTGGAAACACCATATATTTT	CASSGGTTGNTIYF
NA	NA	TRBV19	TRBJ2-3	TGTGCCAGTAGCCAAGGACGGGACTTCACAGATACGCAGTATTTT	CASSQGRDFTDTQYF
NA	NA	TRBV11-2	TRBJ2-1	TGTGCCAGCAGCTTAGATAGAAACAATGAGCAGTTCTTC	CASSLDRNNEQFF
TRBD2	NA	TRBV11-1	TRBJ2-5	TGTGCCAGCAGCGCCGGGGGGGGAGAGACCCAGTACTTC	CASSAGGGETQYF
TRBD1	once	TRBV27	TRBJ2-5	TGTGCCAGCAGTTACAGGGGGCGGGAGACCCAGTACTTC	CASSYRGRETQYF
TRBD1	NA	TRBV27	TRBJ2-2	TGTGCCAGCGGCCGGGACAGGGGGCTTGGGGAGCTGTTTTTT	CASGRDRGLGELFF
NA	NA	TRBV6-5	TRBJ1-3	TGTGCCAGCAGGCCCCACAGTCTCTCTGGAAACACCATATATTTT	CASRPHSLSGNTIYF
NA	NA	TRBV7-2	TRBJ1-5	TGTGCCAGCAGCTTGACAAATCAGCCCCAGCATTTT	CASSLTNQPQHF
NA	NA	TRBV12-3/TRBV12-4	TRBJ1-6	TGTGCCAGCAGTTTTCGGGTATCACCCCTCCACTTT	CASSFRVSPLHF
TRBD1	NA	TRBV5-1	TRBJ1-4	TGCGCCAGCAGCCGACAGGGGGAGGTGAATGAAAAACTGTTTTTT	CASSRQGEVNEKLFF
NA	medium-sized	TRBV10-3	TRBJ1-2	TGTGCCATCAGTGAACAACCAGGGTATGGCTACACCTTC	CAISEQPGYGYTF
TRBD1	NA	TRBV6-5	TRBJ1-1	TGTGCCAGCAGTTACCCTGGACAGGGGAAAACTGAAGCTTTCTTT	CASSYPGQGKTEAFF
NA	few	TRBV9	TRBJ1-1	TGTGCCAGCAGCGTAGACCCGACCGGGGGGGGCACTGAAGCTTTCTTT	CASSVDPTGGGTEAFF